Listed below are T cell receptor beta chains from one sample, sequenced in a study of regulatory and conventional T cells in RAG deficiency. Produced via immunoSEQ multiplex PCR; TCRdb's table is partial and in-frame only. Of 20,000 to 25,000 clones detected, 85% to 95% appear once; the ten largest clones hold about 0.73%. This sample was shared with a second study, whose subject was regulatory T cells.

The sample taken for sequencing was CD4+ T cells sorted from blood. The receptors here all came from a human donor in good health. The CDR3 runs from the conserved cysteine through the conserved F or W. The D gene is left open where the match is weak. Clone size is not always given. Where it is, it says once, few, many or a class for expanded clones.

>.|TRBD2|TRBV4-2|TRBJ2-5
TGTGCCAGCAGCCAACTCGCCGGGACTAGCGGGGGGACCCAGTACTTC
CASSQLAGTSGGTQYF
>.|.|TRBV4-2|TRBJ1-4
TGTGCCAGCAGCCAAGAATCTTCCAGCCGCAATGAAAAACTGTTTTTT
CASSQESSSRNEKLFF
>.|.|TRBV5-6|TRBJ1-5
TGTGCCAGCAGCTCCTGGGGGGGCGCGGGCAATCAGCCCCAGCATTTT
CASSSWGGAGNQPQHF
>.|TRBD1|TRBV11-1|TRBJ2-5
TGTGCCAGCAGTGTAGACAGGGGGCGCGGGGAGACCCAGTACTTC
CASSVDRGRGETQYF
>.|.|TRBV5-6|TRBJ2-2
TGTGCCAGCAGCACACCCCCCGCGCGAGGCACCGGGGAGCTGTTTTTT
CASSTPPARGTGELFF
>.|TRBD1|TRBV2|TRBJ2-7
TGTGCCAGCAGTAGAGGGACAGGGGGTTCCTACGAGCAGTACTTC
CASSRGTGGSYEQYF
>.|.|TRBV4-1|TRBJ2-2
TGCGCCAGCAGCCAACCCGACAGAGGGCACACCGGGGAGCTGTTTTTT
CASSQPDRGHTGELFF
>.|.|TRBV2|TRBJ1-1
TGTGCCAGCAGGCCGGGTCGGGGCACTGAAGCTTTCTTT
CASRPGRGTEAFF
>.|.|TRBV14|TRBJ2-3
TGTGCCAGCAGCCAAGATCCTGTGACAGATACGCAGTATTTT
CASSQDPVTDTQYF
>.|.|TRBV4-1|TRBJ2-4
TGCGCCAGCAGCCAAGGTGTCAGGGTGAACATTCAGTACTTC
CASSQGVRVNIQYF
>.|TRBD1|TRBV5-1|TRBJ2-5
TGCGCCAGCAGCACCGAACCGACAGGGTTGGAGACCCAGTACTTC
CASSTEPTGLETQYF
>.|.|TRBV7-9|TRBJ1-2
TGTGCCAGCAGCTTAGCGTATCTGGGGGAAGGCTACACCTTC
CASSLAYLGEGYTF
>.|.|TRBV5-1|TRBJ2-5
TGCGCCAGCAGGGACGCGGAGGGGATGGTGGCCCAGTACTTC
CASRDAEGMVAQYF
>.|TRBD2|TRBV28|TRBJ2-3
TGTGCCAGCAGTTTATTCGAAGGGACTAGCGGGAGATATACAGATACGCAGTATTTT
CASSLFEGTSGRYTDTQYF
>.|TRBD1|TRBV28|TRBJ1-2
TGTGCCAGCAGAAATTCGGACAGGGCTTTGTACACCTTC
CASRNSDRALYTF
>.|TRBD1|TRBV15|TRBJ2-2
TGTGCCACCAGCAGAAAGACAGGGACGAACACCGGGGAGCTGTTTTTT
CATSRKTGTNTGELFF
>.|.|TRBV7-9|TRBJ2-2
TGTGCCAGCAGCTTTACCCAGGGAAACACCGGGGAGCTGTTTTTT
CASSFTQGNTGELFF
>.|TRBD2|TRBV9|TRBJ2-1
TGTGCCAGCAGCGTTGGCGGGAGTGGCTCCTACAATGAGCAGTTCTTC
CASSVGGSGSYNEQFF
>once|.|TRBV2|TRBJ1-2
TGTGCCAGCAGTGCAGGAACCTATGGCTACACCTTC
CASSAGTYGYTF
>.|.|TRBV19|TRBJ2-3
TGTGCCAGTAGTACAGTATCTAGCACAGATACGCAGTATTTT
CASSTVSSTDTQYF
>once|.|TRBV6-1|TRBJ1-5
TGTGCCAGCAGAACAGGGCCCAATCAGCCCCAGCATTTT
CASRTGPNQPQHF
>once|.|TRBV5-8|TRBJ2-1
TGTGCCAGCAGCTCCGGGTCGGGGCCTAACAATGAGCAGTTCTTC
CASSSGSGPNNEQFF
>.|.|TRBV28|TRBJ2-2
TGTGCCAGCAGTTTCAGGAACACCGGGGAGCTGTTTTTT
CASSFRNTGELFF